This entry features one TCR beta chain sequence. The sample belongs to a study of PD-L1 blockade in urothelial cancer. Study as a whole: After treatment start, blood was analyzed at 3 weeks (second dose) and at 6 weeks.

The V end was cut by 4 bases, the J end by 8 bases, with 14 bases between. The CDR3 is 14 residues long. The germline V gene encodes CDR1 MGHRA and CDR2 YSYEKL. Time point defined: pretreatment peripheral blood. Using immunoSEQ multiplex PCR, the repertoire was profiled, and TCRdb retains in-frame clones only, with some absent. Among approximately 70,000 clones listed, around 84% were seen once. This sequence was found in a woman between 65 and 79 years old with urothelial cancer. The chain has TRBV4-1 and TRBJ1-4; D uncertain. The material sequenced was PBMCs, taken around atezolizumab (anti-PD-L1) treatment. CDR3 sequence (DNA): TGCGCCAGCAGCCTCCTTCCCCGAGGGGAAAAACTGTTTTTT. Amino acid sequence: CASSLLPRGEKLFF.